Presented here are 3 T cell receptor beta chains from one specimen sequenced in a study of blood T cell repertoires in COVID-19. Assay used: immunoSEQ multiplex PCR; TCRdb lists only in-frame clones, some missing. The data show 130,000 to 150,000 clones, with roughly 80% seen just once and about 9.2% held by the top ten. Sequencing was done on a sample of PBMCs or T cells enriched from blood (not recorded which). The receptor set was obtained from a man between 45 and 60 years old who had recovered from COVID-19.

The chain recombines TRBV28 with TRBJ1-1, with D hard to call. The germline gives CDR1 MDHEN, CDR2 SYDVKM. The CDR3 is made up of 15 amino acids. Trimming pared 5 bases from V and 0 bases from J, leaving 13 bases between. CDR3 sequence reads: CASSPWSGMNTEAFF. CDR3 coding DNA: TGTGCCAGCAGTCCCTGGTCGGGGATGAACACTGAAGCTTTCTTT. The variable domain in full, completed from reference TRBV28 and TRBJ1-1, reads DVKVTQSSRYLVKRTGEKVFLECVQDMDHENMFWYRQDPGLGLRLIYFSYDVKMKEKGDIPEGYSVSREKKERFSLILESASTNQTSMYLCASSPWSGMNTEAFFGQGTRLTVV.

The chain carries TRBV6-5 and TRBJ1-5; possibly TRBD1 for D (6 bases). Germline CDR1 reads MNHEY; CDR2 reads SVGAGI. Between the trimmed V and J ends, which lost 5 bases and 11 bases, there was a span of 19 bases. The CDR3 is 14 amino acids. CDR3 nucleotides: TGTGCCAGCAGTCCCGGGACACAGAGTCGGGCCCAGCATTTT. Its translation: CASSPGTQSRAQHF.

The chain uses TRBV5-5 and TRBJ2-1; 7 positions agree with TRBD1. With 5 bases clipped from V and 1 base from J, the junction kept 9 bases outside the gene matches. This CDR3 comprises 16 residues. CDR1 is SGHKS, CDR2 YYEKEE, per germline (reference sequence). This CDR3 reads CASSFRQGGSYNEQFF. CDR3 nucleotide sequence: TGTGCCAGCAGTTTTCGACAGGGTGGTTCCTACAATGAGCAGTTCTTC.